A selection of T cell receptor beta chains follows, all from one sample in a study of siplizumab effects on memory and regulatory T cells. Some clones are missing from TCRdb's copy, which holds only in-frame ones; the method was immunoSEQ multiplex PCR. Of some 100,000 clones in the sample, roughly nine tenths are singletons; the top ten hold around 0.73%. Sample: Tregs sorted from blood. The receptors come from a human donor in good health. The CDR3 runs from the conserved cysteine through the conserved F or W. Each record gives: D gene, J gene, clone size, V gene, CDR3 DNA, CDR3 protein. A D gene is named only where the DNA matches it firmly. Size is omitted from some rows. Given values are once, few, many or a class for expanded clones.

d_gene: TRBD1; j_gene: TRBJ1-5; abundance: .; v_gene: TRBV19; CDR3nt: TGTGCCAGTAGTATTGGGGACAGGAAGAATCAGCCCCAGCATTTT; CDR3aa: CASSIGDRKNQPQHF
d_gene: .; j_gene: TRBJ2-3; abundance: .; v_gene: TRBV7-9; CDR3nt: TGTGCCAGCACCCAAGCGGGCACAGATACGCAGTATTTT; CDR3aa: CASTQAGTDTQYF
d_gene: .; j_gene: TRBJ2-7; abundance: .; v_gene: TRBV2; CDR3nt: TGTGCCAGCAGCAGGGACATTACCTACGAGCAGTACTTC; CDR3aa: CASSRDITYEQYF
d_gene: TRBD1; j_gene: TRBJ1-2; abundance: .; v_gene: TRBV27; CDR3nt: TGTGCCAGCAGTTGGGACAGGTACTATGGCTACACCTTC; CDR3aa: CASSWDRYYGYTF
d_gene: TRBD2; j_gene: TRBJ2-1; abundance: .; v_gene: TRBV6-1; CDR3nt: TGTGCCAGCAGGCTAGCGGGGGGGGCCTACAATGAGCAGTTCTTC; CDR3aa: CASRLAGGAYNEQFF
d_gene: .; j_gene: TRBJ2-1; abundance: .; v_gene: TRBV6-5; CDR3nt: TGTGCCAGCACGAGCGGACCGACGCAGTTCTTC; CDR3aa: CASTSGPTQFF
d_gene: .; j_gene: TRBJ2-1; abundance: .; v_gene: TRBV20-1; CDR3nt: TGCAGTGCTAGAGAAGACAATGAGCAGTTCTTC; CDR3aa: CSAREDNEQFF
d_gene: .; j_gene: TRBJ2-5; abundance: .; v_gene: TRBV6-1; CDR3nt: TGTGCCAGCAGCCAGACAGCGAATTACGAAGAGACCCAGTACTTC; CDR3aa: CASSQTANYEETQYF
d_gene: .; j_gene: TRBJ1-3; abundance: .; v_gene: TRBV5-4; CDR3nt: TGTGCCAGCAGCTCCGGGCCGTACGGAAACACCATATATTTT; CDR3aa: CASSSGPYGNTIYF
d_gene: .; j_gene: TRBJ1-2; abundance: .; v_gene: TRBV7-9; CDR3nt: TGTGCCAGCAGCCCCGGCTATGGCTACACCTTC; CDR3aa: CASSPGYGYTF
d_gene: TRBD2; j_gene: TRBJ2-7; abundance: .; v_gene: TRBV27; CDR3nt: TGTGCCAGCACTTCCCTGGCTAGCGGGAGGCGACACGAGCAGTACTTC; CDR3aa: CASTSLASGRRHEQYF
d_gene: .; j_gene: TRBJ1-2; abundance: .; v_gene: TRBV18; CDR3nt: TGTGCCAGCTCACCAGGCGTCGATGCTAGAAGCTACACCTTC; CDR3aa: CASSPGVDARSYTF
d_gene: TRBD1; j_gene: TRBJ2-4; abundance: .; v_gene: TRBV11-2; CDR3nt: TGTGCCAGCAGCCAAACGGGACAGCGGACAAACATTCAGTACTTC; CDR3aa: CASSQTGQRTNIQYF
d_gene: .; j_gene: TRBJ2-1; abundance: .; v_gene: TRBV7-9; CDR3nt: TGTGCCAGCAGCTTAGGCGGGGCCGGCGGTAATGAGCAGTTCTTC; CDR3aa: CASSLGGAGGNEQFF
d_gene: TRBD2; j_gene: TRBJ2-1; abundance: once; v_gene: TRBV10-2; CDR3nt: TGCGCCAGCAGTGAGTCCGGGACTAGCTACAATGAGCAGTTCTTC; CDR3aa: CASSESGTSYNEQFF
d_gene: .; j_gene: TRBJ2-7; abundance: .; v_gene: TRBV21-1; CDR3nt: TGTGCCAGCAGCAAAGCGCTTTGGCGGGGGAACGAGCAGTACTTC; CDR3aa: CASSKALWRGNEQYF
d_gene: .; j_gene: TRBJ1-6; abundance: once; v_gene: TRBV19; CDR3nt: TGTGCCAGTAGTTCGACGACAGGCATCAACAGAGTCGGTTCTGCTTCACCCCTCCACTTT; CDR3aa: CASSSTTGINRVGSASPLHF
d_gene: .; j_gene: TRBJ1-5; abundance: .; v_gene: TRBV7-2; CDR3nt: TGTGCCAGCAGCTTAGTCGGCAGGCAGCCCCAGCATTTT; CDR3aa: CASSLVGRQPQHF
d_gene: TRBD1; j_gene: TRBJ1-1; abundance: .; v_gene: TRBV29-1; CDR3nt: TGCAGCGTAAGACAGGGGAACACTGAAGCTTTCTTT; CDR3aa: CSVRQGNTEAFF
d_gene: .; j_gene: TRBJ2-5; abundance: .; v_gene: TRBV7-8; CDR3nt: TGTGCCAGCAGCTTGGGACGTGAACAAGAGACCCAGTACTTC; CDR3aa: CASSLGREQETQYF
d_gene: .; j_gene: TRBJ1-5; abundance: .; v_gene: TRBV7-6; CDR3nt: TGTGCCAGCAGCTTAGGGCCGGGGGTTGTCGGTAGCAATCAGCCCCAGCATTTT; CDR3aa: CASSLGPGVVGSNQPQHF
d_gene: .; j_gene: TRBJ2-7; abundance: .; v_gene: TRBV7-9; CDR3nt: TGTGCCAGCAGCTTAAACTACGAGCAGTACTTC; CDR3aa: CASSLNYEQYF
d_gene: TRBD1; j_gene: TRBJ1-5; abundance: .; v_gene: TRBV10-3; CDR3nt: TGTGCCATCAGTGAGTACAGGGGCGGCAATCAGCCCCAGCATTTT; CDR3aa: CAISEYRGGNQPQHF
d_gene: .; j_gene: TRBJ2-1; abundance: .; v_gene: TRBV4-1; CDR3nt: TGCGCCAGCGGGAAGGGGCCGGGTTGGGGAAATGAGCAGTTCTTC; CDR3aa: CASGKGPGWGNEQFF
d_gene: .; j_gene: TRBJ2-7; abundance: .; v_gene: TRBV6-5; CDR3nt: TGTGCCAGCAGTTACTCTTTTCCAGGGCCCTACGAGCAGTACTTC; CDR3aa: CASSYSFPGPYEQYF
d_gene: .; j_gene: TRBJ2-6; abundance: .; v_gene: TRBV2; CDR3nt: TGTGCCAGCAGTTACTCTGGGGCCAACGTCCTGACTTTC; CDR3aa: CASSYSGANVLTF
d_gene: .; j_gene: TRBJ2-2; abundance: .; v_gene: TRBV6-1; CDR3nt: TGTGCCAGCAGTGGGCTAGTGGCCACCGGGGAGCTGTTTTTT; CDR3aa: CASSGLVATGELFF
d_gene: TRBD1; j_gene: TRBJ1-2; abundance: .; v_gene: TRBV5-1; CDR3nt: TGCGCCAGCAGCTTAGCGCCCGGGACAGGGGGGGACTATGGCTACACCTTC; CDR3aa: CASSLAPGTGGDYGYTF
d_gene: .; j_gene: TRBJ1-4; abundance: once; v_gene: TRBV6-1; CDR3nt: TGTGCCAGCACCTTGGATCTGTATTTTGAAAAACTGTTTTTT; CDR3aa: CASTLDLYFEKLFF
d_gene: TRBD1; j_gene: TRBJ2-1; abundance: .; v_gene: TRBV10-3; CDR3nt: TGTGCCATCAGCACAGGGGGGTCTTATGAGCAGTTCTTC; CDR3aa: CAISTGGSYEQFF
d_gene: .; j_gene: TRBJ1-2; abundance: few; v_gene: TRBV19; CDR3nt: TGTGCCAGTAGTAGGGGAGAACAGATATATGGCTACACCTTC; CDR3aa: CASSRGEQIYGYTF
d_gene: .; j_gene: TRBJ2-3; abundance: .; v_gene: TRBV9; CDR3nt: TGTGCCAGCAGCGTAGGCATAGTCTCAGATACGCAGTATTTT; CDR3aa: CASSVGIVSDTQYF
d_gene: TRBD2; j_gene: TRBJ2-7; abundance: few; v_gene: TRBV4-1; CDR3nt: TGCGCCAGCAGCCAAGATCCAGCGGGAGGATACGAGCAGTACTTC; CDR3aa: CASSQDPAGGYEQYF
d_gene: .; j_gene: TRBJ2-7; abundance: .; v_gene: TRBV7-9; CDR3nt: TGTGCCAGCAGCTTGAGTGCCACGGCTGTGCAGTACTTC; CDR3aa: CASSLSATAVQYF
d_gene: .; j_gene: TRBJ1-5; abundance: .; v_gene: TRBV19; CDR3nt: TGTGCCAGTAGTATGGACGTATATCAGCCCCAGCATTTT; CDR3aa: CASSMDVYQPQHF
d_gene: .; j_gene: TRBJ1-1; abundance: .; v_gene: TRBV6-6; CDR3nt: TGTGCCAGCAGTTACGAGGCTGAAGCTTTCTTT; CDR3aa: CASSYEAEAFF
d_gene: .; j_gene: TRBJ1-4; abundance: .; v_gene: TRBV9; CDR3nt: TGTGCCAGCAGCGTAGCGGGGACGGGAGAAAAACTGTTTTTT; CDR3aa: CASSVAGTGEKLFF
d_gene: .; j_gene: TRBJ2-1; abundance: .; v_gene: TRBV30; CDR3nt: TGTGCCTGGGGGGGACTTTCCTTCGAGCAGTTCTTC; CDR3aa: CAWGGLSFEQFF
d_gene: .; j_gene: TRBJ2-3; abundance: .; v_gene: TRBV5-1; CDR3nt: TGCGCCAGCAGCTTGGTAGAGGCGACCACAGATACGCAGTATTTT; CDR3aa: CASSLVEATTDTQYF
d_gene: TRBD1; j_gene: TRBJ1-2; abundance: .; v_gene: TRBV14; CDR3nt: TGTGCCAGCAGCTACAGGGGGAACTATGGCTACACCTTC; CDR3aa: CASSYRGNYGYTF
d_gene: .; j_gene: TRBJ2-4; abundance: .; v_gene: TRBV2; CDR3nt: TGTGCCAGCATGCGCCAGGGGCCTAAAAACATTCAGTACTTC; CDR3aa: CASMRQGPKNIQYF
d_gene: TRBD2; j_gene: TRBJ2-1; abundance: .; v_gene: TRBV27; CDR3nt: TGTGCCAGCAACCGGCTAGCGGGAGCCATGGAGCAGTTCTTC; CDR3aa: CASNRLAGAMEQFF
d_gene: .; j_gene: TRBJ2-1; abundance: .; v_gene: TRBV11-3; CDR3nt: TGTGCCAGCAGCCCGGGCGGGTACCCGAGCTCCTACAATGAGCAGTTCTTC; CDR3aa: CASSPGGYPSSYNEQFF
d_gene: TRBD2; j_gene: TRBJ2-1; abundance: .; v_gene: TRBV10-3; CDR3nt: TGTGCCTTAAGTAAGGCTAGCGGGAGTAATGAGCAGTTCTTC; CDR3aa: CALSKASGSNEQFF
d_gene: .; j_gene: TRBJ1-3; abundance: few; v_gene: TRBV19; CDR3nt: TGTGCCAGTAGTACCCGCTTATCTGGAAACACCATATATTTT; CDR3aa: CASSTRLSGNTIYF
d_gene: TRBD2; j_gene: TRBJ2-5; abundance: .; v_gene: TRBV2; CDR3nt: TGTGCCAGCAGTGAGGGCCCGGGCGGGAGGGGCGTGCGGACCCAGTACTTC; CDR3aa: CASSEGPGGRGVRTQYF
d_gene: .; j_gene: TRBJ2-7; abundance: .; v_gene: TRBV7-6; CDR3nt: TGTGCCAGCAGCTTAGTACCGGCCACCTACGAGCAGTACTTC; CDR3aa: CASSLVPATYEQYF
d_gene: TRBD1; j_gene: TRBJ2-7; abundance: once; v_gene: TRBV11-2; CDR3nt: TGTGCCAGCGACAGGGGACGCCCAGGTGAGCAGTACTTC; CDR3aa: CASDRGRPGEQYF
d_gene: .; j_gene: TRBJ2-7; abundance: once; v_gene: TRBV6-6; CDR3nt: TGTGCCAGCAGTCACCCCCTGGGCAGGGCCTACGAGCAGTACTTC; CDR3aa: CASSHPLGRAYEQYF
d_gene: .; j_gene: TRBJ2-5; abundance: .; v_gene: TRBV7-9; CDR3nt: TGTGCCAGCAGCTTAGTGACTCAAGAGACCCAGTACTTC; CDR3aa: CASSLVTQETQYF
d_gene: .; j_gene: TRBJ2-7; abundance: .; v_gene: TRBV5-5; CDR3nt: TGTGCCAGCAGCTTTCTTGCCCCCAACTACGAGCAGTACTTC; CDR3aa: CASSFLAPNYEQYF